This entry lists 2 T cell receptor beta chains sequenced from one sample in a study of T-cell memory formation after mild COVID-19. TCRdb recomputed calls from the 5' RACE reads with MiXCR, one row per CDR3 protein. This sample has 250,000 to 300,000 distinct CDR3 sequences, with about 16% found just once. The sequenced sample was PBMCs or a T cell subset sorted from them (not recorded which). These receptors were taken from a young man who had mild COVID-19 (a few samples of this study predate the infection). Cell type and time point are not known.

This clonotype was observed many times. This CDR3 reads CASSRAGGGYEQYF. CDR3 sequence (DNA): TGCGCCAGCAGCCGTGCAGGGGGAGGCTACGAGCAGTACTTC. The rearrangement links TRBV5-1 to TRBJ2-7; tentative D call: TRBD1 (7 bases). Per germline, CDR1 SGHRS and CDR2 YFSETQ. The CDR3 length is 14 residues. Trimming left V 4 bases short and J 3 bases short, with 14 bases between.

This clonotype was seen a few times. This chain joins TRBV5-1 and TRBJ1-2; tentative D call: TRBD1 (5 bases). V was cut by 5 bases and J by 3 bases, with 23 bases left in between. Germline CDR1 SGHRS, CDR2 YFSETQ. This CDR3 comprises 17 residues. The CDR3 loop is CASRRDSRNLLDYGYTF. The CDR3, as DNA: TGCGCCAGCAGAAGGGACTCTAGAAACCTCCTTGACTATGGCTACACCTTC.